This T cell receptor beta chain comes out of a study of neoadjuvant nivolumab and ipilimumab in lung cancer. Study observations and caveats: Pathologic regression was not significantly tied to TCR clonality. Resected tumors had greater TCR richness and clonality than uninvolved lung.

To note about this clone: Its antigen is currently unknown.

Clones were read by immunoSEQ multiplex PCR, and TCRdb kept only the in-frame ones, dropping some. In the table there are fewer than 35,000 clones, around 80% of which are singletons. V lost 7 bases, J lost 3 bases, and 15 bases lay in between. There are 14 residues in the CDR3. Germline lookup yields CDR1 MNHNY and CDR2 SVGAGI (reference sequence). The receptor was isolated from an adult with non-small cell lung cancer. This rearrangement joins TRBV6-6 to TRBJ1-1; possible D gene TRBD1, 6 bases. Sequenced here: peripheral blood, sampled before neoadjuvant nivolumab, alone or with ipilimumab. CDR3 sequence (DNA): TGTGCCAGCACCGGAGGGGGGCGATACACTGAAGCTTTCTTT. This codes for CASTGGGRYTEAFF.